This entry concerns a single TCR delta chain. This specimen comes from a study of gamma-delta T cells after stem cell transplantation. CDR1 and CDR2 (germline): GEAIGNYY, EKD. Trimming removed 0 bases at V and 0 bases at J, with 25 bases between. This CDR3 spans 20 amino acids. TCRdb reanalyzed the RT-PCR reads using CATT. The sample lists under 3,000 delta-chain clones; roughly 3% were seen once. This chain links TRDV2 with TRDJ1; D perhaps matches TRDD3 (6 bases). This clonotype originated in a human donor. It is not recorded whose cells these are; they may come from a transplant donor. The sequencing sample was made of gamma-delta T cells. The CDR3 sequence: CACDTVGAGALSPYTDKLIF. The CDR3 nucleotides are TGTGCCTGTGACACCGTGGGCGCTGGGGCCCTCTCGCCGTACACCGATAAACTCATCTTT.